This T cell receptor (beta chain) originates from a study of CD8 T cells in Susac syndrome. TEMRA cells were FACS-enriched, and CD8+ and CD4+ T cells were isolated negatively. Study results and caveats: An acknowledgment was made by the study that its TCR sequencing and HLA analysis involved relatively few individuals.

The CDR3 covers 15 residues. The V gene lost 6 bases and the J gene lost 0 bases, with 15 bases spanning the gap. Regarding this clonotype: Its antigen is currently unknown.

With random hexamers, reverse transcription was performed on about 0.5 to 1 ug of RNA. By means of immunoSEQ multiplex PCR, TCR beta CDR3 spanning 54 Vbeta and 13 Jbeta underwent amplification. TCRdb called the immunoSEQ multiplex PCR reads again in MiXCR, with one record for every CDR3 protein. The sample records about 120,000 distinct CDR3 sequences, 90% to 95% being singletons. This receptor was taken from a human donor with multiple sclerosis. Sample: CD4+ T cells from PBMCs. V and J are TRBV12-3 or TRBV12-4 and TRBJ2-7; D unclear. The CDR3 nucleotides are TGTGCCAGCAGCCGTGGGCCTGCAAACTCCTACGAGCAGTACTTC. This sequence encodes CASSRGPANSYEQYF.